The text below deals with one TCR beta chain. Its antigen is not identified. Random hexamers served to reverse transcribe roughly 0.45 to 1 ug RNA. Across 54 Vbeta and 13 Jbeta, TCR beta CDR3 was amplified with immunoSEQ multiplex PCR. TCRdb recomputed calls from the immunoSEQ multiplex PCR reads with MiXCR, one row per CDR3 protein. The sample yields some 140,000 distinct CDR3 sequences, around 91% seen once. These data belong to a study of CD8 T cells in Susac syndrome. Study-wide results and caveats: The study acknowledged a relatively small number of individuals in its TCR sequencing and HLA analysis.

V lost 0 bases and J lost 8; bases outside the gene matches: 5. Per the germline V gene, CDR1 is KGHDR and CDR2 is SFDVKD. This CDR3 comprises 15 residues. CD8+ and CD4+ T cells from blood underwent TCR beta sequencing, which was carried out in a high-throughput format. It was negative isolation that provided the CD8+ and CD4+ T cells, whereas TEMRA cells were enriched by FACS. Sequencing was done on a sample of CD8+ T cells from PBMCs. The receptor comes from a human donor with multiple sclerosis. This chain connects TRBV24-1 to TRBJ2-1, with 8 nucleotides matching TRBD2. DNA of the CDR3: TGTGCCACCAGTGATTTGCAACGGGGGGGAGATGAGCAGTTCTTC. Protein sequence: CATSDLQRGGDEQFF.